This T cell receptor (beta chain) emerged from a study of blood T cells in healthy people across ages. About the research overall: Template switching caught about one barcoded beta molecule for each two T cells.

A second PCR, run for roughly 6 to 11 cycles, used a sample-barcoded 5' primer plus a J-beta primer mix. TCRdb redid the calling of the 5' RACE reads with MiXCR, one entry per CDR3 protein. The table includes fewer than 1,000,000 distinct CDR3 sequences, around 42% detected once. Findings and caveats of the study: Estimates based on one million T cells were treated as lower bounds. No conclusive comparison of naive versus antigen-experienced cells was possible with unsorted PBMCs. The fall in TCR beta diversity per million T cells was roughly linear with age.

In the case of this clonotype: Its antigen remains unidentified.

The source of this sequence is a man between 60 and 70 years old in good health. Source material: blood.

The DNA for the CDR3 is TGTGCCAGCAGGACAGACTCGACAGTCCAGCCCCAGCATTTT. This encodes CASRTDSTVQPQHF. This chain links TRBV2 with TRBJ1-5; tentatively, D is TRBD1 (5 bases). V lost 6 bases and J lost 7, with 16 bases in between. The germline gives CDR1 SNHLY, CDR2 FYNNEI. The CDR3 sequence is 14 residues long.